This T cell receptor beta chain was sequenced in a study of T cells after yellow fever vaccination. Study-wide context: SMART-Seq v4 Ultra Low Input handled preparation of low-cell-number fractions. Study-wide results and limits: Any FACS-sorted repertoire could hold abundant clonotypes that contaminate it from the bulk population. By day 5 rather than day 15, the secondary response had peaked, though it was weaker.

In its sample, this clonotype was seen a few times. Antigen: not known. The CDR3 runs 15 residues. CDR1 DFQATT and CDR2 SNEGSKA come from the germline V gene (reference sequence). Germline trimming cut 3 bases from V and 4 bases from J; bases unmatched to any gene: 7. Production of TCR cDNA was by 5'RACE template switching, which also added a universal primer site and UMIs. TCRdb re-called the 5' RACE reads through MiXCR, storing one row per CDR3 protein. The sample records under 300,000 distinct CDR3 sequences, less than 8.5% being singletons. The specimen was CD4+ T cells sorted from PBMCs, collected 15 days after the yellow fever booster vaccination. The genes are TRBV20-1 and TRBJ1-1, with 11 bases identical to TRBD1. This sequence was found in a man in his thirties or forties who received the YFV17D yellow fever vaccine. Here the CDR3 DNA reads TGCAGTGCTAGGTCAGGGGGACAGGGGGGCACTGAAGCTTTCTTT. Translation gives CSARSGGQGGTEAFF.